Below are 9 T cell receptor beta chains sequenced from a single sample in a study of long-term antiretroviral therapy in people with HIV. An immunoSEQ assay, version v3.0, was performed at survey level. The table came from immunoSEQ multiplex PCR; TCRdb's copy has only in-frame clones and leaves some out. Among some 30,000 clones listed, 90% to 95% were seen once. This sample comprised unsorted PBMCs, obtained roughly 7.1 years after starting antiretroviral therapy. The receptor set was obtained from a man aged 50 to 60 with HIV.

The chain employs TRBV30 and TRBJ2-2, with D tentatively TRBD1 (5 bases). V was clipped by 3 bases and J by 1 base, with 9 bases between them. The length of the CDR3 is 14 residues. The germline gives CDR1 GTSNPN, CDR2 SVGIG (reference sequence). DNA for the CDR3: TGTGCCTGGAGGACAGTCCGGAACACCGGGGAGCTGTTTTTT. Residues: CAWRTVRNTGELFF.

V and J are TRBV27 and TRBJ2-7, with D tentatively TRBD2 (5 bases). CDR3 size: 15 residues. V gave up 5 bases and J gave up 0 bases, with 14 bases separating them. Germline V gene data show CDR1 as MNHEY and CDR2 as SMNVEV (reference sequence). CDR3 in DNA: TGTGCCAGCAGTCTAAGCCTGGGGAGCTCCTACGAGCAGTACTTC. It codes for CASSLSLGSSYEQYF.

This sequence joins TRBV6-5 and TRBJ2-7, with D possibly being TRBD1 or TRBD2 (5 bases each). With 8 bases removed from V and 3 bases from J, the gap between germline ends came to 14 bases. Germline V gene sequence: CDR1 MNHEY, CDR2 SVGAGI. The CDR3 totals 13 residues. The CDR3 DNA is TGTGCCAGCGGGGTCATGGGACGCTACGAGCAGTACTTC. It encodes CASGVMGRYEQYF.

The chain is built from TRBV4-3 and TRBJ1-4; no firm D call. Germline V gene lookup returns CDR1 LGHNA and CDR2 YSLEER. V gave up 1 base and J gave up 7 bases, with 13 bases separating them. This CDR3 region has 15 residues. Here the CDR3 reads CASSQVAMTGEKLFF. For the CDR3, the DNA is TGCGCCAGCAGCCAAGTAGCCATGACGGGTGAAAAACTGTTTTTT.

J is TRBJ1-2 and V is TRBV19, with D possibly matching TRBD1 (5 bases). V dropped 2 bases and J dropped 4 bases, with 11 bases sitting between them. This CDR3 comprises 14 residues. CDR1 is LNHDA and CDR2 is SQIVND in the germline V gene (reference sequence). This chain's CDR3 is CASSIFRGSYGYTF. CDR3 DNA sequence: TGTGCCAGTAGTATATTCCGGGGGAGCTATGGCTACACCTTC.

The V and J genes are TRBV6-6 and TRBJ2-3; 9 nucleotides align to TRBD1. The germline V gene encodes CDR1 MNHNY and CDR2 SVGAGI (reference sequence). CDR3 size: 16 residues. Trimming took 7 bases from V and 1 from J; bases not matched to a gene: 9. CDR3 region: CASTKLTGGGTDTQYF. CDR3 coding DNA: TGTGCCAGCACAAAATTGACAGGGGGTGGCACAGATACGCAGTATTTT.

The chain combines TRBV9 with TRBJ1-3, with TRBD1 matching over 9 bases. The CDR3 sequence is 16 residues long. The V gene's germline CDR1 is SGDLS and CDR2 YYNGEE. V dropped 4 bases and J dropped 0; count of bases not matched to a gene: 5. The CDR3 DNA sequence: TGTGCCAGCAGCACGACGACAGGGGGCTCTGGAAACACCATATATTTT. Protein sequence: CASSTTTGGSGNTIYF.

The chain links TRBV7-2 to TRBJ2-7; D not resolved. Looked up from germline, CDR1 is SGHTA and CDR2 is FQGNSA. The CDR3 spans 12 residues. Trimming removed 5 bases at V and 5 bases at J, with 10 bases between. The CDR3 loop reads CASSPYDHEQYF. In DNA form, the CDR3 reads TGTGCCAGCAGCCCTTATGACCACGAGCAGTACTTC.

This clone was seen more than once but under ten times. CDR3 coding DNA: TGTGCCAGTATAAGGAACACTGAAGCTTTCTTT. This gives the protein CASIRNTEAFF. The chain has TRBV19 and TRBJ1-1; the D is unclear. This CDR3 region has 11 residues. Germline V lookup: CDR1 LNHDA, CDR2 SQIVND (reference sequence). V was clipped by 7 bases and J by 1 base, with 4 bases between them.